This TCR beta chain was identified during a study of immune evolution from preneoplasia to lung adenocarcinoma. Per germline, CDR1 SGHTA and CDR2 FQGNSA. The V gene end was trimmed by 2 bases and the J gene end by 11 bases; junction bases not matched to a gene: 16. The CDR3 has 16 residues. The table came from immunoSEQ multiplex PCR; TCRdb's copy has only in-frame clones and leaves some out. The sample holds about 7,400 clones, roughly 83% seen once. This sequence was found in a person aged 70 to 80 with lung adenocarcinoma. The sequenced material came from FFPE minimally invasive lung adenocarcinoma tissue. The chain has TRBV7-2 and TRBJ2-7; TRBD2 aligns across 9 bases. CDR3 region: CASSLFAWSGRTNEYF. CDR3 DNA sequence: TGTGCCAGCAGCTTATTCGCTTGGAGCGGGAGGACCAACGAGTACTTC.